Included here is one T cell receptor (beta chain) sequence, with context. This specimen comes from a study of shared clonotypes between healthy human individuals. Sequenced by immunoSEQ multiplex PCR; TCRdb stores in-frame clones only, minus some. The repertoire holds hundreds of thousands of clones, with roughly 95% as singletons. CDR1 SGHRS and CDR2 YFSETQ come from the germline V gene. V was clipped by 4 bases and J by 8 bases; unmatched bases: 6. The CDR3 runs 14 residues. Participating donors were healthy, HIV-negative adults free of recent acute infections or vaccinations. This TCR was sampled from a woman aged 25 to 39 in good health. What was sequenced was naive CD4+ T cells sorted from blood. Subset here: CD45RA+ positively selected. The rearrangement links TRBV5-1 to TRBJ2-3; 11 bases are shared with TRBD1. The CDR3 DNA follows: TGCGCCAGCAGCACTACCGGGACAGGGGGTACGCAGTATTTT. Its protein product is CASSTTGTGGTQYF. Full variable domain (missing parts from reference TRBV5-1 and TRBJ2-3): KAGVTQTPRYLIKTRGQQVTLSCSPISGHRSVSWYQQTPGQGLQFLFEYFSETQRNKGNFPGRFSGRQFSNSRSEMNVSTLELGDSALYLCASSTTGTGGTQYFGPGTRLTVL.